The rows below give T cell receptor beta chains drawn from one sample of a study of T cell responses to AZD1222 COVID-19 vaccine. TCRdb keeps only in-frame clones here, not all; method: immunoSEQ multiplex PCR. The table includes some 150,000 clones, roughly nine tenths detected once. The sequenced sample was peripheral blood, obtained on day 0 of AZD1222 vaccination. All receptors come from an adult in good health. Both conserved end residues are part of each CDR3. Fields, in order: V gene, D gene, J gene, clone size, CDR3 DNA, CDR3 protein. D genes are given only for firm matches. The listing skips clone size in some rows; elsewhere it reads once, few, many or a size class.

v_gene: TRBV6-2/TRBV6-3
d_gene: TRBD1
j_gene: TRBJ1-6
abundance: -
CDR3nt: TGTGCCAGCAGTTATTCCCGGACAGGAAATTCACCCCTCCACTTT
CDR3aa: CASSYSRTGNSPLHF

v_gene: TRBV3-1/TRBV3-2
d_gene: TRBD1
j_gene: TRBJ2-7
abundance: -
CDR3nt: TGTGCCAGCAATGGACAGGGCTCGTACGAGCAGTACTTC
CDR3aa: CASNGQGSYEQYF

v_gene: TRBV3-1/TRBV3-2
d_gene: -
j_gene: TRBJ1-2
abundance: -
CDR3nt: TGTGCCAGCAGCCACGGCGGACTCTATGGCTACACCTTC
CDR3aa: CASSHGGLYGYTF

v_gene: TRBV29-1
d_gene: -
j_gene: TRBJ1-1
abundance: -
CDR3nt: TGCAGCGTTGAAAGGAGGGGACGGAACACTGAAGCTTTCTTT
CDR3aa: CSVERRGRNTEAFF

v_gene: TRBV29-1
d_gene: -
j_gene: TRBJ2-3
abundance: -
CDR3nt: TGCAGCGTCAGAACAGGGACGGATACGCAGTATTTT
CDR3aa: CSVRTGTDTQYF

v_gene: TRBV27
d_gene: -
j_gene: TRBJ2-7
abundance: -
CDR3nt: TGTGCCACCAAAGTTTCAGGATGGAACGGAGCCTACGAGCAGTACTTC
CDR3aa: CATKVSGWNGAYEQYF

v_gene: TRBV7-9
d_gene: -
j_gene: TRBJ1-1
abundance: -
CDR3nt: TGTGCCAGCAGCTTAGAGCAGGGGGAAGCTTTCTTT
CDR3aa: CASSLEQGEAFF

v_gene: TRBV5-4
d_gene: -
j_gene: TRBJ1-6
abundance: -
CDR3nt: TGTGCCAGCAGCCAAGGACCCAGGAGCGATTCACCCCTCCACTTT
CDR3aa: CASSQGPRSDSPLHF

v_gene: TRBV6-1
d_gene: -
j_gene: TRBJ1-1
abundance: -
CDR3nt: TGTGCCAGCAGTGAAGCGGGGAAGGGAAACACTGAAGCTTTCTTT
CDR3aa: CASSEAGKGNTEAFF

v_gene: TRBV5-1
d_gene: -
j_gene: TRBJ2-5
abundance: -
CDR3nt: TGCGCCAGCAGTCTGACACGGGGCGAGGAGACCCAGTACTTC
CDR3aa: CASSLTRGEETQYF

v_gene: TRBV19
d_gene: -
j_gene: TRBJ1-5
abundance: -
CDR3nt: TGTGCCAGTAGTATGGGTGGGGGCTGGTATCAGCCCCAGCATTTT
CDR3aa: CASSMGGGWYQPQHF

v_gene: TRBV4-3
d_gene: -
j_gene: TRBJ1-5
abundance: -
CDR3nt: TGCGCCAGCAGCCAAGAAGGGGGACAGCCCCAGCATTTT
CDR3aa: CASSQEGGQPQHF

v_gene: TRBV18
d_gene: TRBD1
j_gene: TRBJ1-1
abundance: -
CDR3nt: TGTGCCAGCTCACAGGGGGCGAACACTGAAGCTTTCTTT
CDR3aa: CASSQGANTEAFF

v_gene: TRBV11-2
d_gene: -
j_gene: TRBJ1-5
abundance: -
CDR3nt: TGTGCCAGCAGCCAATGGGGGGAAAGCAATCAGCCCCAGCATTTT
CDR3aa: CASSQWGESNQPQHF

v_gene: TRBV18
d_gene: -
j_gene: TRBJ2-1
abundance: -
CDR3nt: TGTGCCAGCTCACCAGTAGCCAGCCTTAATGAGCAGTTCTTC
CDR3aa: CASSPVASLNEQFF

v_gene: TRBV7-6
d_gene: -
j_gene: TRBJ1-4
abundance: -
CDR3nt: TGTGCCAGCAGCTTAGGAGGTCGGGGGGCTAATGAAAAACTGTTTTTT
CDR3aa: CASSLGGRGANEKLFF

v_gene: TRBV5-4
d_gene: -
j_gene: TRBJ1-4
abundance: -
CDR3nt: TGTGCCAGCAGCTCCTCCCGACAGACAACTAATGAAAAACTGTTTTTT
CDR3aa: CASSSSRQTTNEKLFF

v_gene: TRBV6-5
d_gene: -
j_gene: TRBJ1-3
abundance: -
CDR3nt: TGTGCCAGCAGTTCCCCCGGCCGCCGCTTTGGAAACACCATATATTTT
CDR3aa: CASSSPGRRFGNTIYF

v_gene: TRBV9
d_gene: TRBD2
j_gene: TRBJ2-3
abundance: once
CDR3nt: TGTGCCAGCAGCGTAGATGGCGGGGGGTCTAGCACAGATACGCAGTATTTT
CDR3aa: CASSVDGGGSSTDTQYF

v_gene: TRBV5-1
d_gene: -
j_gene: TRBJ1-1
abundance: -
CDR3nt: TGCGCCAGCAGATGGGAAGCGACCTCGGACACTGAAGCTTTCTTT
CDR3aa: CASRWEATSDTEAFF

v_gene: TRBV10-3
d_gene: -
j_gene: TRBJ2-5
abundance: -
CDR3nt: TGTGCCATCAGTGAGTCTGTTAAGGGTCTTCGGGAAGAGACCCAGTACTTC
CDR3aa: CAISESVKGLREETQYF

v_gene: TRBV6-1
d_gene: TRBD1
j_gene: TRBJ1-1
abundance: -
CDR3nt: TGTGCCAGCAGTGATTTGAAAAACAGGGGCAACACTGAAGCTTTCTTT
CDR3aa: CASSDLKNRGNTEAFF

v_gene: TRBV3-1/TRBV3-2
d_gene: -
j_gene: TRBJ1-2
abundance: -
CDR3nt: TGTGCCAGCAGCCAAGATGGGGCAGGGAGGCGCTACACCTTC
CDR3aa: CASSQDGAGRRYTF

v_gene: TRBV18
d_gene: TRBD1
j_gene: TRBJ1-1
abundance: -
CDR3nt: TGTGCCAGCTCTCAAAGCCCGGGACAGGGGGGAGCTTTCTTT
CDR3aa: CASSQSPGQGGAFF

v_gene: TRBV7-3
d_gene: -
j_gene: TRBJ2-2
abundance: -
CDR3nt: TGTGCCAGCAGCCCCGGGACTCCTCCGACCGGGGAGCTGTTTTTT
CDR3aa: CASSPGTPPTGELFF

v_gene: TRBV15
d_gene: TRBD1
j_gene: TRBJ2-7
abundance: -
CDR3nt: TGTGCCACCAGCAGCCCCACCGGGACAGGGCCCTACGAGCAGTACTTC
CDR3aa: CATSSPTGTGPYEQYF

v_gene: TRBV3-1/TRBV3-2
d_gene: -
j_gene: TRBJ1-3
abundance: -
CDR3nt: TGTGCCAGCACGGAGGCCCTGGGGACTGGAAACACCATATATTTT
CDR3aa: CASTEALGTGNTIYF

v_gene: TRBV19
d_gene: -
j_gene: TRBJ2-1
abundance: -
CDR3nt: TGTGCCAGTATGGGTAGCGCTCTATACAATGAGCAGTTCTTC
CDR3aa: CASMGSALYNEQFF

v_gene: TRBV5-1
d_gene: TRBD1
j_gene: TRBJ1-5
abundance: -
CDR3nt: TGCGCCAGCAGCCAAGCCGGACAGGGCGGTCAGCCCCAGCATTTT
CDR3aa: CASSQAGQGGQPQHF

v_gene: TRBV6-2/TRBV6-3
d_gene: TRBD1
j_gene: TRBJ2-1
abundance: -
CDR3nt: TGTGCCAGCAGTTCTCTTAGGGACAGGGCCTACAATGAGCAGTTCTTC
CDR3aa: CASSSLRDRAYNEQFF

v_gene: TRBV2
d_gene: -
j_gene: TRBJ1-2
abundance: -
CDR3nt: TGTGCCAGTGGCCCCAGGGGTTCTAACTATGGCTACACCTTC
CDR3aa: CASGPRGSNYGYTF

v_gene: TRBV28
d_gene: TRBD1
j_gene: TRBJ1-1
abundance: -
CDR3nt: TGTGCCACCTGGACAGGGAAAAGGACTGAAGCTTTCTTT
CDR3aa: CATWTGKRTEAFF

v_gene: TRBV18
d_gene: -
j_gene: TRBJ1-1
abundance: -
CDR3nt: TGTGCCAGCTCACCGGCCGGGACACGTAACACTGAAGCTTTCTTT
CDR3aa: CASSPAGTRNTEAFF

v_gene: TRBV20-1
d_gene: TRBD1
j_gene: TRBJ2-7
abundance: -
CDR3nt: TGCAGTGCTAGTCCTTCTTCCGGGACAGGATCCTCCTACGAGCAGTACTTC
CDR3aa: CSASPSSGTGSSYEQYF

v_gene: TRBV7-9
d_gene: -
j_gene: TRBJ1-6
abundance: once
CDR3nt: TGTGCCAGCAGCTTAGGCACAGGTAATTCACCCCTCCACTTT
CDR3aa: CASSLGTGNSPLHF

v_gene: TRBV11-2
d_gene: -
j_gene: TRBJ2-5
abundance: -
CDR3nt: TGTGCCAGCAGCTTAGATGGTGGGACATTTCAAGAGACCCAGTACTTC
CDR3aa: CASSLDGGTFQETQYF

v_gene: TRBV9
d_gene: TRBD1
j_gene: TRBJ2-1
abundance: once
CDR3nt: TGTGCCAGCAGCACCGGGACAGCCTACAATGAGCAGTTCTTC
CDR3aa: CASSTGTAYNEQFF

v_gene: TRBV9
d_gene: -
j_gene: TRBJ2-3
abundance: -
CDR3nt: TGTGCCAGCAGCGTAGCTGAACGGGCAGATACGCAGTATTTT
CDR3aa: CASSVAERADTQYF

v_gene: TRBV7-9
d_gene: -
j_gene: TRBJ1-1
abundance: once
CDR3nt: TGTGCCAGCACCATTTCAGGGTTGATAGCTGAAGCTTTCTTT
CDR3aa: CASTISGLIAEAFF

v_gene: TRBV7-2
d_gene: -
j_gene: TRBJ2-3
abundance: -
CDR3nt: TGTGCCAGCAGCGGGCTCGCCGGGACGCAGTTATATACGCAGTATTTT
CDR3aa: CASSGLAGTQLYTQYF

v_gene: TRBV14
d_gene: -
j_gene: TRBJ2-7
abundance: -
CDR3nt: TGTGCCAGTAGCCCGGCCAAGATAGGGTACTACGAGCAGTACTTC
CDR3aa: CASSPAKIGYYEQYF